This T cell receptor beta chain was captured by sequencing in a study of cytomegalovirus exposure and HLA in healthy donors (TCRdb year 2017). Broadly, across the study: According to a later analysis, one platform produced both the 120 validation repertoires and the roughly 650 repertoires of the first cohort. The aim of the study was to test whether cataloging public T cell receptors could identify signatures of past pathogen exposure. Along with the roughly 670-subject first cohort, a separate validation cohort of around 120 different subjects was used. To predict cytomegalovirus infection status, the study brought together high-throughput TCR immunosequencing, statistical association of individual TCRs with disease status, and machine learning. The full study reports these points: Most TCR sequences were seen in very few donors, while some public TCRs were found in many individuals. The classifier was reported to diagnose cytomegalovirus status with high specificity and sensitivity in both the original cohort and the validation cohort. A total of 164 TCR beta chains were listed by the study as associated with cytomegalovirus. It was suggested by the authors that the approach could potentially be generalized to other disease states and immunological phenotypes. In vitro tests confirmed that a few of the cytomegalovirus-associated TCR beta chains recognize cytomegalovirus antigens. A later analysis had no HLA typing for the validation cohort, so co-occurrence there was scored across all 110 or so repertoires. Subsequent analysis determined that TCRs grouped into clusters in the first cohort also showed a tendency toward co-occurrence across the 120 or so validation repertoires, and approximately 93% of cluster scores exceeded 0.

In this sample, this clone turned up once. This clone's antigen is unknown. Base qualities are missing; no much larger clone stands one base away. Library generation was performed with the immunoSEQ multiplex PCR assay. The authors processed their data as follows. A statistical classification framework was built for diagnosing cytomegalovirus status from the catalog of TCR beta chain sequences. The table comes from immuneACCESS by way of TCRdb, which keeps in-frame sequences with V and J called. Part of the clones is missing from these tables; in studies checked, under half for an unresolved V gene and the rest for unknown reasons. D and trimming were read from the DNA, whereas the V and J calls and clone size are those reported in that table. For this sample there are about 350,000 clones; about nine tenths appear just once. The ten largest clonotypes hold about 1% of the sample. The donors were included in the validation cohort of approximately 120 subjects, a group kept apart from the roughly 700-subject first cohort.

Spanning cysteine to phenylalanine, the CDR3 consists of 15 amino acids. The kept DNA is CDR3 alone, 45 bases in frame from the first base. Trimming leaves V shorter by 5 bases and J shorter by 1 base, with the junction holding 8 bases beyond the gene matches. Reading the germline V gene gives CDR1 SGHTA and CDR2 FQGNSA. Sequencing was done on a sample of PBMCs. The receptor chain draws on TRBV7-2 and TRBJ2-7; 7 central bases correspond to TRBD1. The clonotype comes from a woman aged 25 to 39 in good health and CMV-seropositive. The CDR3 region has the sequence CASSARDSGSYEQYF. The DNA sequence is as follows: TGTGCCAGCAGCGCCCGGGACAGCGGTTCCTACGAGCAGTACTTC.